The 23 T cell receptor beta chains listed next were all sequenced from one sample in a study of shared clonotypes between healthy human individuals. TCRdb's table, derived via immunoSEQ multiplex PCR, lists solely in-frame clones and lacks some. The repertoire holds around 430,000 clones, about 85% seen once, with less than 15% in the top ten. The sample consisted of PBMCs. These receptors were taken from a woman aged 40-49 years in good health. Some clones in this sample may be carry-over from other donors' samples.

The rearrangement joins TRBV28 to TRBJ2-2; D is ambiguous. The CDR3 contains 16 residues. Deletions cut 3 bases from V and 7 bases from J, with 18 bases between. CDR1 is MDHEN, CDR2 SYDVKM, per germline. CDR3 in amino acids: CASSFFPQLIIGELFF. For the CDR3, the DNA is TGTGCCAGCAGTTTTTTTCCCCAGTTGATTATCGGGGAGCTGTTTTTT.

Turning to this clone: Distinct nucleotide sequences in the sample also encode this CDR3. The V call is TRBV29-1, the J call TRBJ1-5; TRBD1 aligns across 7 bases. The CDR3 runs 14 residues. The germline CDR1 and CDR2 sequences are SQVTM and ANQGSEA. The trim removed 4 bases at V and 4 bases at J, leaving 7 bases unmatched. The CDR3 region is CSVATGQRNQPQHF. DNA of the CDR3: TGCAGCGTTGCAACGGGACAGAGGAATCAGCCCCAGCATTTT.

The chain couples TRBV28 to TRBJ2-1; 10 bases map to TRBD1. CDR1 MDHEN and CDR2 SYDVKM come from the germline V gene. V was clipped by 6 bases and J by 7 bases; unmatched bases: 9. The CDR3 sequence is 15 residues long. CDR3 sequence reads: CASSSRQGAWNEQFF. Written as DNA, the CDR3 is TGTGCCAGCAGCTCAAGACAGGGGGCGTGGAATGAGCAGTTCTTC.

CDR3 nucleotides: TGTGCCAGCAGCCCACTAGCGGGAGTTATCACAGATACGCAGTATTTT. Its protein product is CASSPLAGVITDTQYF. This rearrangement joins TRBV4-2 to TRBJ2-3; TRBD2 aligns across 11 bases. V was clipped by 4 bases and J by 2 bases; unmatched bases: 5. This CDR3 is built from 16 residues. CDR1 is LGHNA and CDR2 is YNFKEQ in the germline V gene.

The gene calls are TRBV10-3 and TRBJ2-3; TRBD2 matches at 8 bases. The ends lost 4 bases at V and 3 bases at J; junction bases unmatched: 9. CDR1 ENHRY and CDR2 SYGVKD come from the germline V gene. There are 16 residues in the CDR3. CDR3: CAISGGASGRTDTQYF. DNA of the CDR3: TGTGCCATCAGTGGGGGGGCGAGCGGGAGAACAGATACGCAGTATTTT.

The CDR3 DNA reads as TGTGCCAGCAGTCCCATGTCACGGGACCTCAACACCGGGGAGCTGTTTTTT. Translation: CASSPMSRDLNTGELFF. V is TRBV7-3 and J is TRBJ2-2; D could derive from TRBD1 or TRBD2 (5 bases each). The V end was cut by 6 bases, the J end by 2 bases, with 19 bases between. Germline CDR1 is SGHTA and CDR2 is FQGTGA. The CDR3 is 17 residues long.

The J gene is TRBJ1-3, the V gene TRBV6-6; D uncertain. Trimming shortened V by 1 base and J by 0 bases, and 10 bases separated the two germline ends. The CDR3 is 16 residues long. Germline V gene data show CDR1 as MNHNY and CDR2 as SVGAGI (reference sequence). CDR3 amino acids: CASSYYASLSGNTIYF. The CDR3, as DNA: TGTGCCAGCAGTTACTATGCATCCCTCTCTGGAAACACCATATATTTT.

Concerning this clone: The junction departs from germline at one end; a sequencing error may be responsible. The chain employs TRBV28 and TRBJ2-3, with D possibly matching TRBD2 (5 bases). The length of the CDR3 is 12 residues. Germline V gene data show CDR1 as MDHEN and CDR2 as SYDVKM. CDR3 residues: CASRASKDTQYF. Here the CDR3 DNA reads TGTGCCAGCAGGGCTAGCAAAGATACGCAGTATTTT.

This chain uses TRBV28 with TRBJ2-1; D might be TRBD1 (5 bases). Germline values: CDR1 MDHEN, CDR2 SYDVKM. The ends were cut back, 4 bases at V and 0 bases at J, with 13 bases in the middle. This CDR3 contains 16 residues. The CDR3 reads CASSSQGRSSYNEQFF. The CDR3 nucleotides read TGTGCCAGCAGTTCCCAGGGAAGGAGCTCCTACAATGAGCAGTTCTTC.

This clone was seen only a few times. This chain joins TRBV10-2 and TRBJ2-3; tentative D call: TRBD2 (5 bases). Trimming cost V 4 bases and J 8 bases, with 16 bases left between them. CDR1 and CDR2 (germline): WSHSY, SAAADI. The CDR3 runs to 14 residues. Here the CDR3 reads CASSVDELRATQYF. The DNA for the CDR3 is TGCGCCAGCAGTGTGGATGAGCTGAGGGCTACGCAGTATTTT.

V gene TRBV10-1 combines with J gene TRBJ1-1; D gene ambiguous. The CDR3 covers 13 residues. The V end was cut by 8 bases, the J end by 2 bases, with 12 bases between. Looked up from germline, CDR1 is WNHNN and CDR2 is SYGVQD (reference sequence). The CDR3 reads CASRAAVNTEAFF. CDR3 bases: TGCGCCAGCCGGGCGGCCGTCAACACTGAAGCTTTCTTT.

The chain carries TRBV4-3 and TRBJ2-3; D possibly corresponds to TRBD2 (5 bases). V was trimmed by 3 bases and J by 6 bases, leaving 10 bases between them. The CDR3 is 13 residues long. Germline V CDR1 and CDR2: LGHNA, YSLEER. DNA of the CDR3: TGCGCCAGCAGCCATCTCCGAGGGGATACGCAGTATTTT. This gives the protein CASSHLRGDTQYF.

This clone was recorded only once. This chain links TRBV18 with TRBJ1-5, with 11 positions matching TRBD1. The CDR3 has 18 residues. The germline V gene has CDR1 KGHSH and CDR2 LQKENI. V lost 4 bases, J lost 6 bases, and 14 bases stayed unmatched. CDR3: CASSRASLRTGGIQPQHF. The CDR3 DNA reads as TGTGCCAGCTCACGCGCGAGCCTCCGGACAGGGGGCATTCAGCCCCAGCATTTT.

The chain uses TRBV5-1 and TRBJ1-3; TRBD1 is a possible D gene (6 bases). Trimming shortened V by 2 bases and J by 2 bases, and 14 bases separated the two germline ends. Per the germline V gene, CDR1 is SGHRS and CDR2 is YFSETQ. This CDR3 has 16 amino acids. The chain's CDR3 is CASSLVGGRAGNTIYF. CDR3 nucleotides: TGCGCCAGCAGCTTAGTCGGGGGGCGAGCTGGAAACACCATATATTTT. Supplemented by reference TRBV5-1 and TRBJ1-3, the full variable domain reads KAGVTQTPRYLIKTRGQQVTLSCSPISGHRSVSWYQQTPGQGLQFLFEYFSETQRNKGNFPGRFSGRQFSNSRSEMNVSTLELGDSALYLCASSLVGGRAGNTIYFGEGSWLTVV.

The chain carries TRBV27 and TRBJ2-1; 10 bases agree with TRBD2. Germline V lookup: CDR1 MNHEY, CDR2 SMNVEV (reference sequence). Unmatched junction bases numbered 6, after V lost 4 bases and J lost 3 bases. This CDR3 has 16 amino acids. This CDR3 reads CASSSLAGVIYNEQFF. CDR3 in DNA: TGTGCCAGCAGTTCCCTAGCGGGAGTCATCTACAATGAGCAGTTCTTC.

The chain carries TRBV7-3 and TRBJ1-1, with D uncertain. Germline V gene lookup returns CDR1 SGHTA and CDR2 FQGTGA. CDR3 size: 13 residues. Between the trimmed V and J ends, which lost 3 bases and 3 bases, there was a span of 8 bases. The CDR3 bases are TGTGCCAGCAGCTTCGGGATAGACACTGAAGCTTTCTTT. It specifies CASSFGIDTEAFF.

The chain uses TRBV7-2 and TRBJ1-2; tentative D call: TRBD1 (5 bases). Germline assignment: CDR1 SGHTA and CDR2 FQGNSA. Trimming pared 1 base from V and 3 bases from J, leaving 18 bases between. CDR3 size: 17 residues. CDR3 nucleotides: TGTGCCAGCAGCTTAGATACGCGGAGCGGGGGGGACTATGGCTACACCTTC. Its translation is CASSLDTRSGGDYGYTF.

The V and J genes are TRBV30 and TRBJ1-6, with no clear D. The CDR3 is 15 amino acids. The germline gives CDR1 GTSNPN, CDR2 SVGIG (reference sequence). V was trimmed by 0 bases and J by 4 bases, leaving 10 bases between them. The CDR3 coding sequence is TGTGCCTGGAGTGTAACATATTTGTATAATTCACCCCTCCACTTT. Amino acid sequence: CAWSVTYLYNSPLHF.

J is TRBJ1-2 and V is TRBV10-3, with 9 bases that match TRBD1. In germline, CDR1 is ENHRY, CDR2 SYGVKD. V shed 3 bases and J 3 bases; nucleotides not matched to a gene: 5. This CDR3 has 15 residues. The CDR3 is CAISEDTGGYYGYTF. The CDR3 DNA sequence: TGTGCCATCAGTGAAGATACAGGGGGCTACTATGGCTACACCTTC.

This clone came up once. A much larger clone differs from this one at a single base, so this may be a read error. Other DNA sequences from this sample encode an identical CDR3 as well. The V call is TRBV2, the J call TRBJ1-4; 9 bases fit TRBD1. Germline V CDR1 and CDR2: SNHLY, FYNNEI. The CDR3 totals 14 residues. CDR3 sequence: CASSSGQGEEKLFF. In DNA, the CDR3 is TGTGCCAGCAGTTCGGGACAGGGCGAAGAAAAGCTGTTTTTT.

This clone was counted many times. Other DNA sequences from this sample encode an identical CDR3 as well. V is TRBV30 and J is TRBJ2-7; TRBD1 matches at 7 bases. CDR3 length equals 12 residues. Germline V lookup: CDR1 GTSNPN, CDR2 SVGIG (reference sequence). V dropped 2 bases and J dropped 7; count of bases not matched to a gene: 5. The CDR3, as DNA: TGTGCCTGGAGTCCCTCCAGGGGGGAGCAGTACTTC. This codes for CAWSPSRGEQYF.

This chain connects TRBV5-1 to TRBJ2-2; 7 positions agree with TRBD1. Germline CDR1 and CDR2: SGHRS and YFSETQ. J lost 0 bases, V lost 4 bases, and 6 bases had no gene match. CDR3 length: 16 residues. CDR3 protein: CASSPRQGSNTGELFF. CDR3 sequence (DNA): TGCGCCAGCAGCCCCCGACAGGGCTCGAACACCGGGGAGCTGTTTTTT.

This clone has just one count. The CDR3 loop is CASSASEGRTQYF. Here the CDR3 DNA reads TGTGCCAGCAGTGCAAGCGAGGGAAGGACCCAGTACTTC. This chain joins TRBV6-1 and TRBJ2-5; maybe TRBD2 (5 bases). Germline V lookup: CDR1 MNHNS, CDR2 SASEGT. The V end lost 4 bases, the J end lost 7 bases, and 13 bases lay between the germline ends. The CDR3 is 13 amino acids.